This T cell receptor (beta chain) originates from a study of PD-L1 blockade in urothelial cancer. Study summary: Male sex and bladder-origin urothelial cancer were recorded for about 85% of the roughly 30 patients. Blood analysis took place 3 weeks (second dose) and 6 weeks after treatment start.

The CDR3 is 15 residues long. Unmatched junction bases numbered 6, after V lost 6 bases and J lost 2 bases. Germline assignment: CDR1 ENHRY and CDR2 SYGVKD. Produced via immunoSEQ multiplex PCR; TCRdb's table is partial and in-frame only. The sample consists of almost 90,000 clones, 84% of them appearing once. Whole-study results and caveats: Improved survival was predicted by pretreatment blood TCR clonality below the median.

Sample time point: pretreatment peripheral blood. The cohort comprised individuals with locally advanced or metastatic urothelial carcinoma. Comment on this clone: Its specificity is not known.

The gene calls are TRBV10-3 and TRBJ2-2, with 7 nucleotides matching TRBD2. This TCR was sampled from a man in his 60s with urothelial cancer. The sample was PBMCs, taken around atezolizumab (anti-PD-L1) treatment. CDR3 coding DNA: TGTGCCATCAGAGGCCAGCGGGGTAACACCGGGGAGCTGTTTTTT. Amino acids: CAIRGQRGNTGELFF.